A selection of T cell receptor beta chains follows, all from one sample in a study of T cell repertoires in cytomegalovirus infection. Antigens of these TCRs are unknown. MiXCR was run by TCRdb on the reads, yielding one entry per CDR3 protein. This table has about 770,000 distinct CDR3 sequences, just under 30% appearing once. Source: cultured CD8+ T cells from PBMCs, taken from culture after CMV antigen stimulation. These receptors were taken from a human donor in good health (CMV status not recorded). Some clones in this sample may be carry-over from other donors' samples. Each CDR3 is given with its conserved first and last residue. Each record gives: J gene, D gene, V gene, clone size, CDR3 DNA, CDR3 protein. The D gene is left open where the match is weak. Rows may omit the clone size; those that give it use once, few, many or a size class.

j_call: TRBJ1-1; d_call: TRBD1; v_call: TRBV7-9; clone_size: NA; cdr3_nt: TGTGCCAGCAGCTTAGGCTCTCCGGGACAGGGTCTGGCTGAAGCTTTCTTT; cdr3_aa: CASSLGSPGQGLAEAFF
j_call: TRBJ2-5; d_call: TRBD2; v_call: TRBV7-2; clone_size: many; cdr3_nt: TGTGCCAGCAGCCCCGGGACTAGCGGGGGTTTGGGGGAGACCCAGTACTTC; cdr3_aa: CASSPGTSGGLGETQYF
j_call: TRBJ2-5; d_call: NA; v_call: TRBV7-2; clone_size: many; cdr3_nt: TGTGCCAGCAGCAGCAGGGGGGTTACTAAGGCACAAGAGACCCAGTACTTC; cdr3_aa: CASSSRGVTKAQETQYF
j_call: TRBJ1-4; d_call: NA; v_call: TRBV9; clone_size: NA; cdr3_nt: TGTGCCAGCAGCGTAGCGGGGGCAACTAATGAAAAACTGTTTTTT; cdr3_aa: CASSVAGATNEKLFF
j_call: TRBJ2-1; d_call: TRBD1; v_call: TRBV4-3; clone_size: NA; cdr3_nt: TGCGCCAGCAGCCAAGACCCGGGGACAGGGGGCAATGAGCAGTTCTTC; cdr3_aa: CASSQDPGTGGNEQFF
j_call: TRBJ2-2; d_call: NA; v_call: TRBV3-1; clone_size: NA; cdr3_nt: TGTGCCAGCAGCCAAGGGGTAGCGACAATTAACACCGGGGAGCTGTTTTTT; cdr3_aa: CASSQGVATINTGELFF
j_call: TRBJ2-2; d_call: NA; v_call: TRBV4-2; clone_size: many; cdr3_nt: TGTGCCAGCAGCCAAGATCGCGGGGTCCCCTCCGGGGAGCTGTTTTTT; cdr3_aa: CASSQDRGVPSGELFF
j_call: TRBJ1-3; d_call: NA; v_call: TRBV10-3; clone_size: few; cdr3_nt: TGTGCCATCAGTGATTTTCAGACCCAAGGAAACACCATATATTTT; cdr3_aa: CAISDFQTQGNTIYF
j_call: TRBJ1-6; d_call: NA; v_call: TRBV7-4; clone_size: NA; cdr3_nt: TGTGCCAGCAAACCGGAGGGGAATTCACCCCTCCACTTT; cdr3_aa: CASKPEGNSPLHF
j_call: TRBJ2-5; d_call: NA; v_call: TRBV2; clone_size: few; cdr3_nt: TGTGCCAGCGACCGTCCCCCGTGGCAAGAGACCCAGTACTTC; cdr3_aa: CASDRPPWQETQYF
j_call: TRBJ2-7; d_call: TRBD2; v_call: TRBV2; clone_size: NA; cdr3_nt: TGTGCCAGCAGAGCGGGACTAGGGCCCTCCTACGAGCAGTACTTC; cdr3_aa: CASRAGLGPSYEQYF
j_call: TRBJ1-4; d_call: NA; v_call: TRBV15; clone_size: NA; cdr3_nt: TGTGCCACCAGCAGAGATTTAGGGGTAACTAATGAAAAACTGTTTTTT; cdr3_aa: CATSRDLGVTNEKLFF
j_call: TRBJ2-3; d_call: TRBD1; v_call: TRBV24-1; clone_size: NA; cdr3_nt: TGTGCCACCAGTGACGCAGGGGGTCTCCGAACGATTACTAGCACAGATACGCAGTATTTT; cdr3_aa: CATSDAGGLRTITSTDTQYF